Listed here is a single TCR beta chain. The antigen it binds to is not known. No per-base quality is available; no much larger clone lies one base away. Trimming accounts for 5 bases at V and 2 bases at J, while the number of junction bases matched to no gene is 9. The CDR3 starts with the cysteine, ends with the phenylalanine, and has 17 residues. Solely the CDR3 DNA is kept, with 51 bases framed from the first base. CDR1 and CDR2, per the germline V gene (reference sequence), are LGHDT and YNNKEL. The CDR3 regions of human TCRbeta chains were analyzed by immunosequencing. In the original analysis: Repertoire TCRs were checked for matches against a reference library of SARS-CoV-2-specific TCRs that had been generated using the MIRA antigen-specificity platform. Breadth meant the fraction of unique TCRs that were SARS-CoV-2-associated, whereas depth meant the fraction of total T cells that were SARS-CoV-2-associated. Using the MIRA data, each spike-specific TCR was assigned both to the spike region to which the TCR was reactive and to a CD4 or CD8 class. Log10-transformed breadth and depth values were compared by one-way ANOVA with Sidak's multiple comparisons tests. As stored in TCRdb, this immuneACCESS dataset retains in-frame rearrangements with V and J assigned. A fraction of the clones does not appear; measured against another copy, unresolved V genes explain less than half of the discrepancy, and the remainder lacks a known reason. Clonal size and the V and J genes are those of that table, whereas D and trimming came from the DNA. Counted in this sample were about 150,000 clones; about 88% of them appeared once. The top ten hold approximately 5.1% of the sample.

This entry belongs to a study of T cell responses to AZD1222 COVID-19 vaccine (dated by TCRdb to 2020 to 2023). For the study in its entirety: AZD1222 recipients given second doses at about 4 weeks or at about 12 weeks were pooled, since spike-specific TCR depth and breadth were not found to differ between the two schedules. A total of around 240 trial participants underwent TCR sequencing, of whom some 210 received two doses of AZD1222 and some 25 received two doses of the MenACWY control vaccine. Enrollment into the trials was organized by age into subgroups of 18-55, 56-69 and 70-plus years, and those subgroups contained roughly 140, 27 and 60 TCR-sequenced participants, respectively.

The paper's findings and limits, for the study overall: Most participants were white British and females outnumbered males, and the authors suggested that clonal diversity may have been underestimated. After two AZD1222 doses, spike-specific TCR breadth and depth were significantly higher than at day 0 and than in MenACWY recipients. Because no day 14 peak-response samples were available, the repertoires could be characterized only after the peak T cell response. Conclusions about previously exposed vaccinees are limited because only five to seven AZD1222 recipients were SARS-CoV-2 seropositive at baseline. Reportedly, close to half of the unique spike-specific TCRs recognized epitopes lying outside the regions that are mutated in the B.1.351 and B.1.1.7 variants. In the small 56-69-year group, the increase in depth fell short of significance, most likely because of low power. The vaccine-associated CD4 TCRs covered the entire spike protein, and the dominant responses fell in regions 160-218 and 743-854.

In the paper's terms, the time point label means: baseline before first vaccination. Vaccinee samples came from UK trials COV001 and COV002, including a single-blind randomized controlled phase 2/3 trial of AZD1222 (ChAdOx1 nCoV-19) in healthy adults. Trial participant PBMC samples were collected at day 0 and day 28 after the second dose for TCRbeta chain sequencing. The sequences come from peripheral blood, collected on day 0 of AZD1222 vaccination. The chain uses TRBV3-1 (or the pseudogene TRBV3-2) and TRBJ1-3, with 10 bases matching TRBD1. The source is an adult in good health. CDR3 region: CASSATGGLPTGNTIYF. DNA sequence: TGTGCCAGCAGCGCGACAGGGGGCCTTCCGACTGGAAACACCATATATTTT.